The rows below give T cell receptor beta chains drawn from one sample of a study of PD-L1 blockade in urothelial cancer. Assay: immunoSEQ multiplex PCR; the TCRdb copy retains only in-frame clones and omits some. The table records 85,000 to 130,000 clones, 91% of them present only once. The specimen comprised PBMCs, sampled around atezolizumab (anti-PD-L1) treatment. The receptors were gathered from a woman older than 75 with urothelial cancer. Each CDR3 is given with its conserved first and last residue. The D gene is left open where the match is weak. Expanded clones are given a class, and other clones once, few, many or no size at all.

CDR3	DNA	size	V	J	D
CASSLGPGLQETQYF	TGTGCCAGCAGCTTAGGCCCAGGGCTTCAAGAGACCCAGTACTTC	NA	TRBV7-3	TRBJ2-5	NA
CASSPLAGGGSDTQYF	TGTGCCAGCAGCCCACTAGCGGGAGGAGGATCAGATACGCAGTATTTT	NA	TRBV9	TRBJ2-3	TRBD2
CASSENWTGEAFF	TGTGCCAGCAGTGAAAACTGGACAGGCGAAGCTTTCTTT	NA	TRBV6-1	TRBJ1-1	TRBD1
CAWRGQADASSGKLFF	TGTGCCTGGAGAGGACAGGCGGATGCTTCTTCAGGAAAACTGTTTTTT	NA	TRBV30	TRBJ1-4	TRBD1
CASSVGFGLDDNEQFF	TGTGCCAGCAGCGTAGGTTTTGGACTAGATGACAATGAGCAGTTCTTC	NA	TRBV9	TRBJ2-1	TRBD2
CASSIRLAGGTDTQYF	TGTGCCAGCAGTATCAGACTAGCGGGAGGGACAGATACGCAGTATTTT	NA	TRBV27	TRBJ2-3	TRBD2
CASSRGGLASTQETQYF	TGTGCCAGCAGCCGCGGGGGACTAGCGTCTACTCAAGAGACCCAGTACTTC	NA	TRBV28	TRBJ2-5	TRBD2
CASSPGYYEQYF	TGTGCCAGTAGTCCAGGATACTACGAGCAGTACTTC	NA	TRBV19	TRBJ2-7	NA
CASSVGRGRVEAFF	TGTGCCAGCAGCGTAGGGAGGGGGCGCGTAGAGGCTTTCTTT	NA	TRBV9	TRBJ1-1	TRBD1
CASSFGQGRNIQYF	TGTGCCAGCAGCTTCGGACAGGGGAGAAACATTCAGTACTTC	once	TRBV11-2	TRBJ2-4	TRBD1
CASSPYPGIHTEAFF	TGCGCCAGCAGCCCCTACCCAGGGATACACACTGAAGCTTTCTTT	NA	TRBV5-1	TRBJ1-1	NA
CASNPGQGEKLFF	TGTGCCAGTAACCCGGGACAGGGGGAAAAACTGTTTTTT	NA	TRBV19	TRBJ1-4	TRBD1
CASSSSGTGAGELFF	TGTGCCAGCAGCTCCTCCGGGACAGGGGCCGGGGAGCTGTTTTTT	few	TRBV7-9	TRBJ2-2	TRBD1
CASSLTPRTSVHTGELFF	TGTGCCAGCAGCTTGACTCCGAGGACTAGCGTTCACACCGGGGAGCTGTTTTTT	NA	TRBV11-2	TRBJ2-2	TRBD2
CASSRGRPEKLFF	TGTGCCAGCAGTAGGGGCCGTCCGGAAAAACTGTTTTTT	once	TRBV28	TRBJ1-4	NA
CASSSGTGDTEAFF	TGCGCCAGCAGCTCCGGGACAGGGGACACTGAAGCTTTCTTT	NA	TRBV5-1	TRBJ1-1	TRBD1
CASSSRQGALTGELFF	TGTGCCAGCAGCTCCCGACAGGGGGCGCTTACCGGGGAGCTGTTTTTT	NA	TRBV9	TRBJ2-2	TRBD1
CASSPRTGGSNTGELFF	TGTGCCAGCAGCCCCAGGACAGGGGGATCGAACACCGGGGAGCTGTTTTTT	NA	TRBV9	TRBJ2-2	TRBD1
CASSYTANTEAFF	TGTGCCAGCAGTTACACAGCGAACACTGAAGCTTTCTTT	few	TRBV7-9	TRBJ1-1	NA
CASSIVASGEQYF	TGTGCCAGTAGTATAGTTGCTAGCGGCGAGCAGTACTTC	NA	TRBV19	TRBJ2-7	TRBD2
CASSPPHSTGYTF	TGTGCCAGCAGTCCCCCTCACAGTACTGGCTACACCTTC	NA	TRBV28	TRBJ1-2	NA
CASSLTDRGRYTF	TGTGCCAGCAGTTTAACCGACAGGGGGCGCTACACCTTC	NA	TRBV27	TRBJ1-2	TRBD1
CASNGGELNTEAFF	TGCGCCAGCAACGGGGGGGAACTGAACACTGAAGCTTTCTTT	NA	TRBV5-1	TRBJ1-1	NA
CASSSGQGGYGYTF	TGTGCCAGCAGCTCGGGACAGGGGGGATATGGCTACACCTTC	NA	TRBV5-4	TRBJ1-2	TRBD1
CAARGTNYGYTF	TGTGCCGCAAGGGGCACTAACTATGGCTACACCTTC	NA	TRBV28	TRBJ1-2	NA
CSVAPGTGNQPQHF	TGCAGCGTTGCCCCCGGGACAGGGAATCAGCCCCAGCATTTT	NA	TRBV29-1	TRBJ1-5	TRBD1
CASSTGTDTQYF	TGCGCCAGCAGCACAGGCACAGATACGCAGTATTTT	NA	TRBV5-1	TRBJ2-3	NA
CASKAGGSRDTQYF	TGCGCCAGCAAAGCGGGAGGGTCCCGAGATACGCAGTATTTT	NA	TRBV5-1	TRBJ2-3	TRBD2
CASSREAYGYTF	TGTGCCAGTTCCCGTGAAGCCTATGGCTACACCTTC	NA	TRBV19	TRBJ1-2	NA
CASSKQGQNEKLFF	TGTGCCAGCAGTAAACAAGGACAGAATGAAAAACTGTTTTTT	once	TRBV6-5	TRBJ1-4	NA
CASSLQGLEQYF	TGCGCCAGCAGCCTGCAGGGTCTCGAGCAGTACTTC	NA	TRBV5-1	TRBJ2-7	NA
CASNPGLSTDTQYF	TGTGCCAGCAATCCGGGACTAAGCACAGATACGCAGTATTTT	NA	TRBV7-2	TRBJ2-3	TRBD2